This entry lists 11 T cell receptor beta chains sequenced from one sample in a study of Tregs in tolerant kidney transplant recipients. Assay used: immunoSEQ multiplex PCR; TCRdb lists only in-frame clones, some missing. The sample lists about 240,000 clones, 80% to 85% occurring once. The sequenced sample consisted of CD4+ T cells from blood. The receptor set was obtained from a human donor in good health.

This chain joins TRBV7-9 and TRBJ2-5; perhaps TRBD1 as D (5 bases). V was trimmed by 1 base and J by 1 base, leaving 19 bases between them. The CDR3 runs to 18 residues. CDR1 is SEHNR and CDR2 is FQNEAQ in the germline V gene (reference sequence). The CDR3 protein is CASSLGGWAGPSQETQYF. CDR3 sequence (DNA): TGTGCCAGCAGCTTAGGAGGTTGGGCAGGGCCGAGCCAAGAGACCCAGTACTTC.

V is TRBV5-1 and J is TRBJ2-7; D is undetermined. The V gene lost 7 bases and the J gene lost 2 bases, with 13 bases spanning the gap. CDR1 SGHRS and CDR2 YFSETQ come from the germline V gene. The CDR3 runs 13 residues. In DNA, the CDR3 is TGCGCCAGCGGCAACTCCGTCCCCTACGAGCAGTACTTC. It specifies CASGNSVPYEQYF.

J is TRBJ2-6 and V is TRBV25-1; a weak D match, TRBD2 (7 bases). V lost 4 bases and J 0 bases, leaving 13 bases between the germline ends. Germline V gives CDR1 MGHDK, CDR2 SYGVNS. This CDR3 is built from 17 residues. CDR3 in amino acids: CASSGGGGTSGANVLTF. The DNA of the CDR3 is TGTGCCAGCAGTGGGGGGGGCGGTACCTCTGGGGCCAACGTCCTGACTTTC.

The V and J genes are TRBV11-2 and TRBJ1-2; maybe TRBD1 (5 bases). CDR1 SGHAT and CDR2 FQNNGV come from the germline V gene. V was pared by 2 bases and J by 3 bases, with 13 bases between. This CDR3 is 15 amino acids long. The CDR3 bases are TGTGCCAGCAGCTTATACCGGGACGGATACTATGGCTACACCTTC. It translates to CASSLYRDGYYGYTF.

V and J are TRBV25-1 and TRBJ1-1, with TRBD1 matching 7 bases. The V segment lost 4 bases and the J segment 5 bases; nucleotides outside the gene matches: 7. CDR3 size: 14 residues. Germline CDR1 and CDR2: MGHDK and SYGVNS. CDR3 sequence reads: CASSVRQGRTEAFF. CDR3 DNA sequence: TGTGCCAGCAGTGTTCGACAGGGAAGAACTGAAGCTTTCTTT.

The chain is built from TRBV21-1 and TRBJ2-7; the table's D call, TRBD1, has no DNA check behind it. TRBV21-1 counts as a pseudogene. The CDR3 totals 18 residues. CDR3: CASSKETGGSASTYEQYF. In DNA, the CDR3 is TGTGCCAGCAGCAAAGAAACAGGGGGCTCGGCTAGTACCTACGAGCAGTACTTC.

The chain links TRBV9 to TRBJ2-1; 7 bases are shared with TRBD2. Germline-derived CDR1 and CDR2 are SGDLS and YYNGEE. The CDR3 length is 16 residues. V trimming: 0 bases; J trimming: 4 bases; junction bases outside the gene matches: 7. The CDR3 nucleotides are TGTGCCAGCAGCGTAGCGGGGGGAGGATCTTACAATGAGCAGTTCTTC. This sequence encodes CASSVAGGGSYNEQFF.

This rearrangement joins TRBV30 to TRBJ1-1, with 7 nucleotides matching TRBD1. The CDR3 is made up of 12 amino acids. Looked up from germline, CDR1 is GTSNPN and CDR2 is SVGIG (reference sequence). The V gene end was trimmed by 2 bases and the J gene end by 9 bases; junction bases not matched to a gene: 6. The CDR3 loop reads CAWSNDRAQAFF. The CDR3, as DNA: TGTGCCTGGAGTAATGACAGGGCCCAAGCTTTCTTT.

This chain joins TRBV6-1 and TRBJ1-1; 7 nucleotides align to TRBD1. The CDR3 length is 15 residues. J gave up 0 bases and V 0 bases, and 1 base lay outside the gene matches. Germline assignment: CDR1 MNHNS and CDR2 SASEGT. The CDR3 nucleotides read TGTGCCAGCAGTGAAGCGGGACAGATGAACACTGAAGCTTTCTTT. Translated: CASSEAGQMNTEAFF.

This rearrangement joins TRBV7-9 to TRBJ2-5; 10 bases fit TRBD2. The length of the CDR3 is 16 residues. V was clipped by 9 bases and J by 4 bases; unmatched bases: 14. CDR1 and CDR2 from the germline V gene are SEHNR and FQNEAQ (reference sequence). In DNA form, the CDR3 reads TGTGCCAGTATTAAGATTTTAGCGGGAGGAGGAGAGACCCAGTACTTC. Amino acids: CASIKILAGGGETQYF.

V gene TRBV6-1 combines with J gene TRBJ2-1; D not certain. Looked up from germline, CDR1 is MNHNS and CDR2 is SASEGT. CDR3 length equals 10 residues. Trimming took off 9 bases at V and 5 bases at J, with 5 bases between the two ends. CDR3 in DNA: TGTGCCAGTCATAACAATGAGCAGTTCTTC. Protein: CASHNNEQFF.